The sequence of this T cell receptor (beta chain) was determined in a study of shared clonotypes between healthy human individuals. Authors' analysis steps: Filtering differed for immunoSEQ, which gave only junction sequences without quality scores. TCRdb keeps only in-frame clones here, not all; method: immunoSEQ multiplex PCR. V and J calls and clone size are as listed in that table; D and trimming were resolved from the DNA. Of hundreds of thousands of clones listed, around four fifths are singletons. CDR1 GTSNPN and CDR2 SVGIG come from the germline V gene (reference sequence). The CDR3 has 13 residues. Trimming stripped 3 bases from V and 0 bases from J, with 8 bases between. In regard to this clone: Its antigen is currently unknown.

Whole-study findings and limits: Read depth was anticipated to influence clonotype sharing among donors. Only blood samples were collected, and tissue repertoires likely differ.

A CD45RA+ naive subset and a CD45RA-negative memory subset were split from CD4+ cells. V usage is TRBV30 and J usage is TRBJ2-5; a possible D gene is TRBD1 (5 bases). Source material: memory CD4+ T cells sorted from blood. Documented subset: CD45RA-negative fraction. The sequence derives from a man aged 30-40 years in good health. The CDR3 DNA reads TGTGCCTGGAGCCAGGGATACCAAGAGACCCAGTACTTC. Protein: CAWSQGYQETQYF.